This T cell receptor beta chain was found in a study of vaccination effects on CD4 cells after COVID-19. J gave up 2 bases and V 7 bases, and 12 bases lay outside the gene matches. The CDR3 is 19 residues long. In germline, CDR1 is MDHEN, CDR2 SYDVKM. Of note for this clone: The antigen is not known.

Within the ViraFEST assay, antigen-specific CD4+ T cells underwent expansion with viral peptide pools prior to sequencing. Investigators separated out CD4+ T cells once around nine days of culture had passed. Of the BNT162b2 and mRNA-1273 vaccines, participants received two doses of one or the other. Sequencing was performed with immunoSEQ multiplex PCR; in TCRdb, only in-frame clones are kept and a portion is missing. The sample includes roughly 63,000 clones, around 80% seen only once; the top ten take just under 2%. The receptor's source is a human donor who received a COVID-19 vaccine. This chain joins TRBV28 and TRBJ2-3, with 16 bases matching TRBD2. The material sequenced was CD4+ T cells from PBMCs cultured with HCoV-OC43 spike peptides, taken after COVID-19 vaccination. Subset defined: HCoV-OC43 spike overlapping peptide pool stimulation. This chain's CDR3 is CASTPKGTSGGAFTDTQYF. The CDR3 DNA sequence: TGTGCCAGCACCCCGAAGGGGACTAGCGGGGGGGCCTTCACAGATACGCAGTATTTT.